The clone carrying this T cell receptor (beta chain) occurred a few times. The antigen remains unidentified. This sample was included in a study of cytomegalovirus exposure and HLA in healthy donors. Germline V gene data show CDR1 as SGHTA and CDR2 as FQGNSA. Trimming shortened V by 2 bases and J by 6 bases, and 8 bases separated the two germline ends. The CDR3 contains 14 residues. Use of 60 Vbeta and 13 Jbeta primers characterized the PCR. Only in-frame clones appear in the TCRdb table, and some are missing; sequencing was by immunoSEQ multiplex PCR. The table lists 150,000 to 200,000 clones, less than 85% of them singletons, with approximately 1.6% in the top ten. Overall study findings and caveats: As a later analysis showed, several of the most significant clusters appeared to be linked to common viral pathogens. There were some public TCRs occurring in many donors, but most TCR sequences were rare.

Healthy bone marrow donors made up the cohort. The clonotype originates from a male donor in good health and CMV-seronegative. The sample comprised PBMCs. The V call is TRBV7-2, the J call TRBJ1-6; D is uncertain. The CDR3 DNA follows: TGTGCCAGCAGCTTATACAGCCTTAATTCACCCCTCCACTTT. It is translated as CASSLYSLNSPLHF.